The source of this T cell receptor beta chain is a study of CD8+ T cells in alopecia areata. As for the study in general: Tofacitinib was taken orally by treated patients, and the dose was 5 to 10 mg twice daily.

Treatment meaning: oral pan-JAK inhibitor, 5-10 mg twice daily. V dropped 3 bases and J dropped 2 bases, with 10 bases sitting between them. Looked up from germline, CDR1 is SQVTM and CDR2 is ANQGSEA. This CDR3 comprises 13 residues. A remark on this clone: The antigen is not known.

Study observations and caveats: Scalp samples also yield sequences of resident alphabeta T cells from normal skin. Normal scalp showed lower clonality than lesional scalp, especially alopecia totalis/universalis.

Extracted from the samples, RNA was reverse transcribed into cDNA to serve as the sequencing template. The data were produced by immunoSEQ multiplex PCR, yet TCRdb's version contains in-frame clones alone and is incomplete. The sample has approximately 180,000 clones; less than 70% are singletons. The chain uses TRBV29-1 and TRBJ2-5; D gene unclear. This sequence originates from a human donor with alopecia areata. The source material was CD4+ T cells sorted from blood, sampled at week 49, from a patient treated with tofacitinib. The CDR3 nucleotides are TGCAGCGTTGACTATGGGGTTCAAGAGACCCAGTACTTC. Amino acids: CSVDYGVQETQYF.